Presented here are 18 T cell receptor beta chains from one specimen sequenced in a study of blood T cells in healthy people across ages. Through a sample-barcoded 5' primer and a J-beta primer mix, a second PCR was run for roughly 6 to 11 cycles. TCRdb re-called the 5' RACE reads through MiXCR, storing one row per CDR3 protein. The sample shows approximately 800,000 distinct CDR3 sequences, more than 45% of them seen only once. Sequencing used blood. These receptors originate from a man younger than 40 in good health.

The chain couples TRBV6-5 to TRBJ1-2; a possible D gene is TRBD1 (6 bases). This CDR3 comprises 15 residues. Trimming stripped 6 bases from V and 0 bases from J, with 14 bases between. Germline V lookup: CDR1 MNHEY, CDR2 SVGAGI. The CDR3 coding sequence is TGTGCCAGCAGGCGACAGGATTCGGCTAACTATGGCTACACCTTC. It encodes CASRRQDSANYGYTF.

This clonotype was counted between two and nine times. The rearrangement links TRBV3-1 to TRBJ2-4; the D call may be TRBD1 or TRBD2 (5 bases each). The end of the DNA is better explained by TRBJ2-7, so the J call may be wrong. Germline V gene sequence: CDR1 LGHDT, CDR2 YNNKEL (reference sequence). There are 13 residues in the CDR3. CDR3 bases: TGTGCCAGCAGCCTTGGGACGATCCACGAGCAGTACTTC. Residues: CASSLGTIHEQYF.

The V gene is TRBV7-9, the J gene TRBJ2-7; D is perhaps TRBD2 (5 bases). The CDR3 length is 13 residues. Trimming removed 4 bases at V and 5 bases at J, with 12 bases between. Germline CDR1 is SEHNR and CDR2 is FQNEAQ (reference sequence). The CDR3 sequence: CASSSRLGDEQYF. As DNA, the CDR3 is TGTGCCAGCAGCTCCCGACTCGGGGACGAGCAGTACTTC. The whole variable domain, filled in from reference TRBV7-9 and TRBJ2-7, reads DTGVSQNPRHKITKRGQNVTFRCDPISEHNRLYWYRQTLGQGPEFLTYFQNEAQLEKSRLLSDRFSAERPKGSFSTLEIQRTEQGDSAMYLCASSSRLGDEQYFGPGTRLTVT.

The chain links TRBV3-1 to TRBJ2-3, with D uncertain. Trimming removed 6 bases at V and 3 bases at J, with 7 bases between. Germline assignment: CDR1 LGHDT and CDR2 YNNKEL (reference sequence). This CDR3 comprises 12 residues. DNA for the CDR3: TGTGCCAGCAGTCACGAAACAGATACGCAGTATTTT. As protein: CASSHETDTQYF.

As concerns this clonotype: Relative to the germline gene, one junction end is altered; a read error may explain this. CDR3 residues: CAGSFSGGQETQYF. DNA for the CDR3: TGTGCCGGCAGTTTCTCTGGCGGCCAAGAGACCCAGTACTTC. This sequence joins TRBV27 and TRBJ2-5; D gene unclear. The germline V gene encodes CDR1 MNHEY and CDR2 SMNVEV (reference sequence). This CDR3 is 14 amino acids long.

The chain uses TRBV7-3 and TRBJ1-1; 9 bases align to TRBD1. This CDR3 is 17 amino acids long. Trimming at V came to 2 bases and at J to 0 bases, leaving 7 bases not matched to a gene. Germline loops: CDR1 SGHTA, CDR2 FQGTGA. CDR3 region: CASSLRPGQGMNTEAFF. The CDR3 nucleotides are TGTGCCAGCAGCTTACGGCCGGGACAGGGAATGAACACTGAAGCTTTCTTT.

V usage is TRBV9 and J usage is TRBJ2-1; 11 bases align to TRBD2. Germline V gives CDR1 SGDLS, CDR2 YYNGEE. CDR3 length: 14 amino acids. The junction had 7 bases not matched to a gene; V was cut back by 4 bases and J by 10 bases. CDR3 sequence (DNA): TGTGCCAGCAGCCAAACTAGCGGGGGATGGGAGCAGTTCTTC. As protein: CASSQTSGGWEQFF.

The rearrangement uses TRBV20-1 and TRBJ2-5; D is possibly TRBD2 (6 bases). V lost 1 base to trimming and J lost 4 bases, with 13 bases between them. CDR3 length equals 14 residues. CDR1 DFQATT and CDR2 SNEGSKA come from the germline V gene (reference sequence). The CDR3 sequence: CSARVPGGGETQYF. The CDR3 DNA reads as TGCAGTGCTAGAGTCCCCGGGGGTGGAGAGACCCAGTACTTC.

This chain uses TRBV28 with TRBJ2-1; 9 bases line up with TRBD1. CDR1 and CDR2 from the germline V gene are MDHEN and SYDVKM. This CDR3 contains 15 residues. The junction had 7 bases not matched to a gene; V was cut back by 6 bases and J by 4 bases. CDR3 sequence: CASRFSGTGYNEQFF. CDR3 nucleotides: TGTGCCAGCAGATTCTCCGGGACAGGGTACAATGAGCAGTTCTTC.

This clonotype came up a few times. The gene calls are TRBV7-2 and TRBJ2-7; the D is unclear. The V gene's germline CDR1 is SGHTA and CDR2 FQGNSA. CDR3 length: 13 amino acids. V dropped 3 bases and J dropped 5 bases, with 11 bases sitting between them. The CDR3 is CASSLPESHEQYF. The CDR3 DNA sequence: TGTGCCAGCAGCTTGCCGGAGAGTCACGAGCAGTACTTC. Supplemented by reference TRBV7-2 and TRBJ2-7, the full variable domain reads GAGVSQSPSNKVTEKGKDVELRCDPISGHTALYWYRQSLGQGLEFLIYFQGNSAPDKSGLPSDRFSAERTGGSVSTLTIQRTQQEDSAVYLCASSLPESHEQYFGPGTRLTVT.

The chain couples TRBV29-1 to TRBJ2-3; D uncertain. Germline CDR1 and CDR2: SQVTM and ANQGSEA. Trimming cost V 6 bases and J 2 bases, with 12 bases left between them. The CDR3 has 13 amino acids. In DNA, the CDR3 is TGCAGCGTCCCGGCCAGGAACACAGATACGCAGTATTTT. Its protein is CSVPARNTDTQYF.

The chain recombines TRBV29-1 with TRBJ1-1; D is possibly TRBD1 (5 bases). CDR1 and CDR2 from the germline V gene are SQVTM and ANQGSEA. V shed 7 bases and J shed 2 bases, with 14 bases lying between them. The CDR3 runs to 13 residues. CDR3 residues: CSGDGGHNTEAFF. The CDR3 DNA follows: TGCAGCGGAGATGGTGGACATAACACTGAAGCTTTCTTT.

This clonotype was seen a handful of times. The CDR3 bases are TGCGCCAGCAGCGGGACAGGGGATAGGAGTGGCTACACCTTC. As protein: CASSGTGDRSGYTF. The rearrangement joins TRBV5-1 to TRBJ1-2, with 10 nucleotides matching TRBD1. This CDR3 has 14 residues. Germline V gene sequence: CDR1 SGHRS, CDR2 YFSETQ. J was trimmed by 7 bases and V by 4 bases; bases with no gene match: 7.

There are a few counts of this clonotype. The rearrangement joins TRBV7-2 to TRBJ2-3, with D hard to call. The CDR3 loop spans 14 amino acids. CDR1 SGHTA and CDR2 FQGNSA come from the germline V gene. V was clipped by 5 bases and J by 5 bases, with 14 bases between them. CDR3 DNA sequence: TGTGCCAGCAGCCGGAAGAGTGATGGAGATACGCAGTATTTT. The encoded protein is CASSRKSDGDTQYF. Full variable domain (missing parts from reference TRBV7-2 and TRBJ2-3): GAGVSQSPSNKVTEKGKDVELRCDPISGHTALYWYRQSLGQGLEFLIYFQGNSAPDKSGLPSDRFSAERTGGSVSTLTIQRTQQEDSAVYLCASSRKSDGDTQYFGPGTRLTVL.

This clonotype came up a few times. V is TRBV20-1 and J is TRBJ2-7, with D perhaps TRBD1 (5 bases). This CDR3 has 13 amino acids. The V gene's germline CDR1 is DFQATT and CDR2 SNEGSKA (reference sequence). The V and J ends lost 0 bases and 2 bases respectively, with 8 bases between them. The CDR3 DNA reads as TGCAGTGCTAGAGAGGGGCCTCCCTACGAGCAGTACTTC. This encodes CSAREGPPYEQYF.

This clonotype occurred a few times. The rearrangement uses TRBV29-1 and TRBJ2-1, with TRBD1 matching over 8 bases. The J segment lost 6 bases and the V segment lost 5 bases, leaving 9 bases of the junction unmatched. The CDR3 has 14 amino acids. CDR1 is SQVTM and CDR2 is ANQGSEA in the germline V gene. CDR3 residues: CSVSRGQGSNEQFF. The CDR3 coding sequence is TGCAGCGTTAGCCGAGGACAGGGCTCCAATGAGCAGTTCTTC.

This clonotype has a handful of counts. V is TRBV6-6 and J is TRBJ2-7; TRBD1 aligns across 8 bases. CDR3 length: 13 residues. The V segment lost 7 bases and the J segment 2 bases; nucleotides outside the gene matches: 4. Germline assignment: CDR1 MNHNY and CDR2 SVGAGI (reference sequence). CDR3 sequence: CASTATGAYEQYF. In DNA form, the CDR3 reads TGTGCCAGCACAGCGACAGGGGCCTACGAGCAGTACTTC.

With respect to this clonotype: A single base separates this from a much larger clone, so it may be a read error. V gene TRBV29-1 combines with J gene TRBJ2-5; weak D call: TRBD1 (6 bases). The CDR3 has 15 amino acids. Germline V CDR1 and CDR2: SQVTM, ANQGSEA. CDR3 loop: CSVVLAGEYQEAQYF. CDR3 DNA: TGCAGCGTTGTTCTGGCAGGGGAGTACCAAGAGGCCCAGTACTTC.